The sequence of this T cell receptor (beta chain) was determined in a study of blood T cell repertoires in COVID-19. At the level of the study: Samples of COVID-19 (acute and convalescent) were obtained from the United States, Italy and Spain. Sample material is recorded as cDNA or gDNA derived from T cells, B-cell-depleted T cells, or PBMCs.

This clone was seen only a few times. CDR1 and CDR2 from the germline V gene are SEHNR and FQNEAQ (reference sequence). This CDR3 comprises 13 residues. J was trimmed by 7 bases and V by 11 bases; bases with no gene match: 11. As originally analysed: The authors estimated nucleated cell counts from reference gene primer amplification. Repertoires were generated with immunoSEQ multiplex PCR, while TCRdb's copy carries only in-frame clones and drops some. V, J and clone size reflect that table, while D and trimming were determined from the DNA. The sample shows approximately 200,000 clones, approximately 78% of them seen only once.

V is TRBV7-9 and J is TRBJ2-1; 7 bases are shared with TRBD2. The clonotype originates from a man aged 35 to 55 who had recovered from COVID-19. The sample consisted of PBMCs or T cells enriched from blood (not recorded which). The DNA for the CDR3 is TGTGCCGGAACTCAGCGGGGAGGAAATGAGCAGTTCTTC. Translating gives CAGTQRGGNEQFF.